The entry below gives a single T cell receptor beta chain sequence along with its context. V was trimmed by 1 base and J by 3 bases, leaving 16 bases between them. Germline lookup yields CDR1 DFQATT and CDR2 SNEGSKA (reference sequence). CDR3 size: 17 residues. This specimen belongs to a study of T cells in Graves' hyperthyroidism and ophthalmopathy. Study information: At initial diagnosis, before any treatment had begun, peripheral blood was obtained.

Template material for amplifying TCR beta CDR3 regions consisted of RNA transcripts. The HTBI primer set was used in a first-round RT-PCR of the TCR CDR3. Each CDR3 protein gets one entry after TCRdb re-called the multiplex PCR reads with MiXCR. Among some 490,000 distinct CDR3 sequences listed, about 22% were seen once. The clonotype comes from a woman between 65 and 79 years old with Graves' ophthalmopathy. Input material: blood. The chain carries TRBV20-1 and TRBJ2-6; perhaps TRBD2 as D (6 bases). CDR3 bases: TGCAGTGCTAGAGGGGGTTGGGGGGTCAATGGGGCCAACGTCCTGACTTTC. This translates into CSARGGWGVNGANVLTF.